One sample yielded the 8 T cell receptor beta chains listed below, sequenced in a study of cytomegalovirus exposure and HLA in healthy donors. In the PCR, 60 Vbeta and 13 Jbeta primers were used. Assay: immunoSEQ multiplex PCR; the TCRdb copy retains only in-frame clones and omits some. The sample lists over 200,000 clones, more than 60% occurring once. The material sequenced was PBMCs. Every receptor here comes from a woman younger than 45 in good health and CMV-seronegative.

J is TRBJ1-1 and V is TRBV30; TRBD1 aligns across 8 bases. The CDR3 loop spans 13 amino acids. V was pared by 5 bases and J by 4 bases, with 6 bases of the junction left unmatched. Germline V gene data show CDR1 as GTSNPN and CDR2 as SVGIG (reference sequence). The DNA for the CDR3 is TGTGCCTGGGCAGGGGGCCGGGGCACTGAAGCTTTCTTT. This sequence encodes CAWAGGRGTEAFF.

The rearrangement uses TRBV5-1 and TRBJ1-1; TRBD1 agrees at 8 bases. Germline V CDR1 and CDR2: SGHRS, YFSETQ. CDR3 length: 14 residues. J gave up 4 bases and V 3 bases, and 5 bases lay outside the gene matches. The CDR3 coding sequence is TGCGCCAGCAGCTCACAGGGGGGAGGCACTGAAGCTTTCTTT. It is translated as CASSSQGGGTEAFF.

A single count supports this clone. The chain uses TRBV29-1 and TRBJ1-1; D gene ambiguous. This CDR3 contains 11 residues. The germline V gene has CDR1 SQVTM and CDR2 ANQGSEA. V was trimmed by 6 bases and J by 0 bases, leaving 5 bases between them. The CDR3 loop reads CSVSLNTEAFF. CDR3 coding DNA: TGCAGCGTCTCCCTGAACACTGAAGCTTTCTTT.

The table lists this clone with a few counts. This chain joins TRBV7-2 and TRBJ2-7; TRBD2 might be the D (5 bases). V shed 4 bases and J shed 4 bases, with 14 bases lying between them. CDR1 is SGHTA, CDR2 FQGNSA, per germline. This CDR3 is 14 amino acids long. The CDR3 spells CASSSMGDLYEQYF. CDR3 sequence (DNA): TGTGCCAGCAGCTCGATGGGAGACCTGTACGAGCAGTACTTC.

The V call is TRBV18, the J call TRBJ1-2; 9 nucleotides agree with TRBD1. V was pared by 3 bases and J by 1 base, with 6 bases of the junction left unmatched. Looked up from germline, CDR1 is KGHSH and CDR2 is LQKENI. The CDR3 loop spans 16 amino acids. DNA of the CDR3: TGTGCCAGCTCACCCGGGACAGGGTATGATAACTATGGCTACACCTTC. Translation: CASSPGTGYDNYGYTF.

The rearrangement uses TRBV6-5 and TRBJ1-1; unclear D gene. Germline CDR1 is MNHEY and CDR2 is SVGAGI. The CDR3 is 13 amino acids. The germline V and J ends were trimmed by 6 bases and 1 base, with 9 bases remaining between them. The CDR3 loop is CASRFGENTEAFF. CDR3 coding DNA: TGTGCCAGCAGATTCGGGGAGAACACTGAAGCTTTCTTT.

The chain links TRBV7-3 to TRBJ1-1, with a possible D match to TRBD1 (6 bases). The CDR3 covers 13 residues. Trimming cost V 6 bases and J 5 bases, with 13 bases left between them. CDR1 SGHTA and CDR2 FQGTGA come from the germline V gene. The CDR3: CASSPQGGTEAFF. The CDR3 DNA reads as TGTGCCAGCAGTCCACAGGGTGGTACTGAAGCTTTCTTT. Variable domain in full (rest from reference TRBV7-3 and TRBJ1-1): GAGVSQTPSNKVTEKGKYVELRCDPISGHTALYWYRQSLGQGPEFLIYFQGTGAADDSGLPNDRFFAVRPEGSVSTLKIQRTERGDSAVYLCASSPQGGTEAFFGQGTRLTVV.

The V and J genes are TRBV7-9 and TRBJ2-5; possibly TRBD1 for D (8 bases). The CDR3 loop spans 16 amino acids. Trimming pared 5 bases from V and 7 bases from J, leaving 23 bases between. Germline CDR1 reads SEHNR; CDR2 reads FQNEAQ (reference sequence). This CDR3 is CASSERTGNVAGTQYF. The CDR3 DNA is TGTGCCAGCAGCGAAAGGACAGGGAATGTAGCGGGGACCCAGTACTTC. The variable domain in full, completed from reference TRBV7-9 and TRBJ2-5, reads DTGVSQNPRHKITKRGQNVTFRCDPISEHNRLYWYRQTLGQGPEFLTYFQNEAQLEKSRLLSDRFSAERPKGSFSTLEIQRTEQGDSAMYLCASSERTGNVAGTQYFGPGTRLLVL.